Each of the 25 T cell receptor beta chains below was sequenced from the same sample in a study of cytomegalovirus exposure and HLA in healthy donors. Primers for the PCR totalled 60 Vbeta and 13 Jbeta. Method: immunoSEQ multiplex PCR; TCRdb's copy keeps in-frame clones and lacks some. The table shows approximately 220,000 clones, with about 79% occurring only once. Sequencing was done on a sample of PBMCs. The source is a man in his late teens or twenties in good health and CMV-seronegative.

The chain links TRBV6-5 to TRBJ1-2, with 9 bases that match TRBD1. This CDR3 has 13 amino acids. The germline V gene encodes CDR1 MNHEY and CDR2 SVGAGI. V shed 5 bases, J shed 6 bases, and the junction held 4 bases outside the gene matches. Here the CDR3 reads CASSTTGGDGYTF. For the CDR3, the DNA is TGTGCCAGCAGTACCACAGGGGGCGATGGCTACACCTTC.

This clone has a handful of counts. This rearrangement joins TRBV28 to TRBJ2-3; 10 bases agree with TRBD2. The CDR3 is 18 residues long. V was pared by 0 bases and J by 2 bases, with 8 bases of the junction left unmatched. CDR1 MDHEN and CDR2 SYDVKM come from the germline V gene. In DNA, the CDR3 is TGTGCCAGCAGTTTATGGGCTAGCGGGAGTTCTAACACAGATACGCAGTATTTT. Residues: CASSLWASGSSNTDTQYF.

This clone has just a few counts. This CDR3 reads CASSYKAGSNQPQHF. As DNA, the CDR3 is TGTGCCAGCAGCTATAAAGCCGGTAGCAATCAGCCCCAGCATTTT. This sequence joins TRBV7-2 and TRBJ1-5; D ambiguous. Trimming left V 4 bases short and J 0 bases short, with 10 bases between. The CDR3 totals 15 residues. The germline gives CDR1 SGHTA, CDR2 FQGNSA.

V is TRBV18 and J is TRBJ2-3, with 8 bases fitting TRBD1. Trimming took 4 bases from V and 4 from J; bases not matched to a gene: 10. Germline CDR1 is KGHSH and CDR2 is LQKENI. CDR3 length: 16 amino acids. CDR3 residues: CASSLDDGTGSDTQYF. CDR3 sequence (DNA): TGTGCCAGCTCACTTGACGACGGGACAGGTTCAGATACGCAGTATTTT.

The J gene is TRBJ2-3, the V gene TRBV30; no reliable D call. Germline loops: CDR1 GTSNPN, CDR2 SVGIG (reference sequence). CDR3 length: 14 residues. Trimming took off 8 bases at V and 6 bases at J, with 21 bases between the two ends. CDR3 nucleotide sequence: TGTGCCCACCAAGCGACTTTGGAGCTCGATACGCAGTATTTT. The encoded protein is CAHQATLELDTQYF.

This clone was observed a handful of times. This chain uses TRBV4-1 with TRBJ2-5, with TRBD2 matching 12 bases. The CDR3 is 15 amino acids. Germline lookup yields CDR1 MGHRA and CDR2 YSYEKL. After removal of 6 bases from V and 4 bases from J, the junction contained 6 bases not matched to a gene. CDR3 DNA sequence: TGCGCCAGCAGGCCGACTAGCGGGAGATCAGAGACCCAGTACTTC. Protein product: CASRPTSGRSETQYF.

This clone showed up just once. The chain is built from TRBV27 and TRBJ1-2; TRBD1 aligns across 8 bases. The V and J ends lost 1 base and 5 bases, in that order; junction bases with no gene match: 3. The CDR3 runs 14 residues. Germline V gene sequence: CDR1 MNHEY, CDR2 SMNVEV (reference sequence). CDR3 sequence reads: CASSLYRGYYGYTF. The CDR3 DNA follows: TGTGCCAGCAGTTTATACAGGGGGTATTATGGCTACACCTTC.

The CDR3 is CASSQEEDRQRTQYF. The CDR3 DNA follows: TGCGCCAGCAGCCAAGAAGAGGACAGGCAACGGACCCAGTACTTC. The chain links TRBV4-1 to TRBJ2-5; 7 nucleotides align to TRBD1. V lost 0 bases, J lost 7 bases, and 8 bases stayed unmatched. The CDR3 is 15 amino acids. The germline gives CDR1 MGHRA, CDR2 YSYEKL.

The genes are TRBV7-6 and TRBJ1-3; 7 nucleotides line up with TRBD1. Per germline, CDR1 SGHVS and CDR2 FNYEAQ. Germline trimming cut 0 bases from V and 3 bases from J; bases unmatched to any gene: 5. The CDR3 sequence is 16 residues long. The CDR3 coding sequence is TGTGCCAGCAGCTTAGCGGGGACAGTCTATGGAAACACCATATATTTT. This sequence encodes CASSLAGTVYGNTIYF.

A single count supports this clone. The J gene is TRBJ2-7, the V gene TRBV30, with D perhaps matching TRBD1 (6 bases). Trimming pared 4 bases from V and 9 bases from J, leaving 19 bases between. Germline assignment: CDR1 GTSNPN and CDR2 SVGIG (reference sequence). The length of the CDR3 is 13 residues. The CDR3 nucleotides read TGTGCCTGGAATTTCGCTTCGGGGACATCGCAGTACTTC. Residues: CAWNFASGTSQYF.

This chain connects TRBV4-2 to TRBJ1-1, with D possibly being TRBD1 (5 bases). The V and J ends lost 1 base and 7 bases respectively, with 22 bases between them. The CDR3 is 17 residues long. The V gene's germline CDR1 is LGHNA and CDR2 YNFKEQ. This chain's CDR3 is CASSQAPSWGDDLEAFF. The CDR3 bases are TGTGCCAGCAGCCAAGCCCCGTCGTGGGGGGATGATCTTGAAGCTTTCTTT.

This clone was seen only once. The J gene is TRBJ2-3, the V gene TRBV19, with a tentative D call TRBD1 (6 bases). Germline V lookup: CDR1 LNHDA, CDR2 SQIVND (reference sequence). V was shortened by 6 bases and J by 2 bases, with 18 bases between the two germline ends. The length of the CDR3 is 16 residues. The CDR3 bases are TGTGCCAGTAGAGACCAGGGGACCGTCCTCACAGATACGCAGTATTTT. Its translation: CASRDQGTVLTDTQYF.

The chain couples TRBV9 to TRBJ1-2; D is perhaps TRBD1 (5 bases). The germline CDR1 and CDR2 sequences are SGDLS and YYNGEE. The CDR3 consists of 13 residues. V gave up 3 bases and J gave up 7 bases, with 13 bases separating them. Here the CDR3 DNA reads TGTGCCAGCAGCGCCGTCGGGGGTGGTGGCTACACCTTC. It encodes CASSAVGGGGYTF.

The gene calls are TRBV9 and TRBJ2-7; TRBD1 is a possible D gene (7 bases). Trimming pared 4 bases from V and 3 bases from J, leaving 17 bases between. The germline V gene encodes CDR1 SGDLS and CDR2 YYNGEE. The CDR3 totals 15 residues. Here the CDR3 reads CASSPRGDRVYEQYF. The CDR3 DNA reads TGTGCCAGCAGCCCACGCGGGGACAGAGTCTACGAGCAGTACTTC.

This chain connects TRBV9 to TRBJ2-5, with 8 positions matching TRBD1. Germline CDR1 and CDR2: SGDLS and YYNGEE. CDR3 length: 13 amino acids. CDR3 bases: TGTGCTAAGCAGGGGGCGCATCAAGAGACCCAGTACTTC. Translating gives CAKQGAHQETQYF.

This clone has a single count. This sequence joins TRBV11-3 and TRBJ2-3; D may be TRBD1 (6 bases). V lost 5 bases and J lost 2, with 14 bases in between. Germline-derived CDR1 and CDR2 are SGHNT and YENEEA. CDR3 length: 15 amino acids. The CDR3 is CASSLGQLNTDTQYF. The CDR3 DNA sequence: TGTGCCAGCAGCCTCGGACAGCTTAACACAGATACGCAGTATTTT.

The chain has TRBV27 and TRBJ2-1, with a possible D match to TRBD1 (6 bases). The length of the CDR3 is 14 residues. CDR1 is MNHEY and CDR2 is SMNVEV in the germline V gene (reference sequence). V was clipped by 5 bases and J by 3 bases, with 11 bases between them. The CDR3 is CASSRQESYNEQFF. The CDR3 DNA follows: TGTGCCAGCAGTCGACAGGAAAGCTACAATGAGCAGTTCTTC.

This clone has just a few counts. CDR3 amino acids: CASSPPVFWTAEETQYF. CDR3 nucleotides: TGTGCCAGCAGCCCTCCGGTTTTTTGGACAGCGGAAGAGACCCAGTACTTC. The rearrangement links TRBV11-2 to TRBJ2-5; a weak D match, TRBD1 (6 bases). The CDR3 spans 17 residues. V was trimmed by 5 bases and J by 3 bases, leaving 22 bases between them. In germline, CDR1 is SGHAT, CDR2 FQNNGV.

The chain combines TRBV6-5 with TRBJ1-1; D uncertain. Trimming stripped 0 bases from V and 1 base from J, with 9 bases between. The CDR3 contains 15 residues. Germline CDR1 MNHEY, CDR2 SVGAGI. The CDR3 DNA reads TGTGCCAGCAGTTACTCGACTCTGGGGAACACTGAAGCTTTCTTT. Translation gives CASSYSTLGNTEAFF.

V and J are TRBV29-1 and TRBJ2-7; D remains unclear. Germline loops: CDR1 SQVTM, CDR2 ANQGSEA. The V gene lost 4 bases and the J gene lost 6 bases, with 10 bases spanning the gap. The CDR3 totals 11 residues. The CDR3 nucleotides are TGCAGCGTTGTACAGAATCTCGAGCAGTACTTC. Translation: CSVVQNLEQYF.

This clone was found many times. The chain has TRBV6-6 and TRBJ1-1, with 9 bases that match TRBD1. J was trimmed by 7 bases and V by 5 bases; bases with no gene match: 8. The CDR3 totals 14 residues. Germline assignment: CDR1 MNHNY and CDR2 SVGAGI (reference sequence). CDR3 coding DNA: TGTGCCAGCAGTACGACACAGGGGGCGAATGAAGCTTTCTTT. Translating it yields CASSTTQGANEAFF.

This clone was counted only a few times. The J gene is TRBJ2-6, the V gene TRBV7-9; D not resolved. Germline CDR1 is SEHNR and CDR2 is FQNEAQ (reference sequence). The CDR3 runs 15 residues. V dropped 5 bases and J dropped 4 bases, with 12 bases sitting between them. The CDR3 sequence is CASSQRAAGANVLTF. The CDR3 nucleotides read TGTGCCAGCAGCCAAAGAGCCGCCGGGGCCAACGTCCTGACTTTC.

The genes are TRBV5-6 and TRBJ2-1; tentatively, D is TRBD1 (7 bases). This CDR3 is 14 amino acids long. Trimming took off 1 base at V and 11 bases at J, with 16 bases between the two ends. In germline, CDR1 is SGHDT, CDR2 YYEEEE. DNA for the CDR3: TGTGCCAGCAGCTTGTGGGCAGGGGGGAACAAGCAGTTCTTC. Translation: CASSLWAGGNKQFF.

In this sample, this clone turned up once. This chain joins TRBV7-9 and TRBJ1-2; 7 bases are shared with TRBD1. The CDR3 loop spans 13 amino acids. Germline CDR1 and CDR2: SEHNR and FQNEAQ (reference sequence). The V and J ends lost 5 bases and 4 bases, in that order; junction bases with no gene match: 4. In nucleotides, the CDR3 is TGTGCCAGCAGCCGTACAGGGGCCTATGGCTACACCTTC. Protein sequence: CASSRTGAYGYTF.

The chain combines TRBV5-4 with TRBJ2-7; D is possibly TRBD2 (5 bases). Trimming pared 2 bases from V and 2 bases from J, leaving 11 bases between. The CDR3 loop spans 14 amino acids. Germline loops: CDR1 SGHNT, CDR2 YYREEE (reference sequence). The CDR3 reads CASSFPGSTYEQYF. CDR3 nucleotides: TGTGCCAGCAGCTTCCCGGGGTCGACCTACGAGCAGTACTTC.